This record covers a single T cell receptor beta chain. With V trimmed by 2 bases and J by 3 bases, 5 bases remained unmatched. CDR1 and CDR2 from the germline V gene are MNHEY and SVGEGT. The CDR3 sequence is 15 residues long. The source of the sample is a study of control samples from healthy donors and cancer patients. The assay was immunoSEQ multiplex PCR, and TCRdb's table has in-frame clones only and misses some. The sample consists of around 100,000 clones, roughly nine tenths of them appearing once. The TCR originated in a woman under 30 in good health. This chain joins TRBV6-2 or TRBV6-3 and TRBJ2-7; 9 bases match TRBD1. Sequenced input: blood. The CDR3 region has the DNA TGTGCCAGCAGTTACACCCCGGGACAGGGCTACGAGCAGTACTTC. This sequence encodes CASSYTPGQGYEQYF.